The sequence of this T cell receptor (beta chain) was determined in a study of response to subunit inactivated influenza vaccine. Via MiXCR, TCRdb re-called the RT-PCR reads, giving one row per CDR3 protein. Of about 480,000 distinct CDR3 sequences in the sample, about 25% were seen once. Germline V CDR1 and CDR2: LGHNA, YSLEER. With 1 base removed from V and 5 bases from J, the gap between germline ends came to 9 bases. This CDR3 comprises 14 residues. Findings and caveats of the study: Few new T cells, the authors suggested, are recruited by each seasonal influenza vaccination.

This clonotype was recorded a few times. Antigen: not known. The receptor was isolated from a man aged 50 or older who received an inactivated influenza vaccine. J is TRBJ2-1 and V is TRBV4-3, with a possible D match to TRBD1 (5 bases). The starting material was CD4+ T cells sorted from PBMCs, obtained 5 days after vaccination. DNA of the CDR3: TGCGCCAGCAGCCAAGCAGGGTCCCACAATGAGCAGTTCTTC. Amino acid sequence: CASSQAGSHNEQFF.